This T cell receptor beta chain was documented in a study of blood T cell repertoires in COVID-19. On the study more broadly: T cells, B-cell-depleted T cells, or PBMCs provided the cDNA or gDNA that served as material.

CDR3 size: 12 residues. Germline CDR1 reads SNHLY; CDR2 reads FYNNEI. The V and J ends lost 8 bases and 6 bases respectively, with 11 bases between them. Profiled with immunoSEQ multiplex PCR; TCRdb holds only in-frame clones, not every one. The repertoire consists of about 98,000 clones, with about 81% occurring once and the leading ten covering around 4%. The sequence was obtained from a man in his 60s with acute or convalescent COVID-19. The chain has TRBV2 and TRBJ2-4; D is uncertain. The sequenced sample was peripheral blood. CDR3: CASAFELNIQYF. The CDR3 region has the DNA TGTGCCAGCGCATTCGAACTAAACATTCAGTACTTC.